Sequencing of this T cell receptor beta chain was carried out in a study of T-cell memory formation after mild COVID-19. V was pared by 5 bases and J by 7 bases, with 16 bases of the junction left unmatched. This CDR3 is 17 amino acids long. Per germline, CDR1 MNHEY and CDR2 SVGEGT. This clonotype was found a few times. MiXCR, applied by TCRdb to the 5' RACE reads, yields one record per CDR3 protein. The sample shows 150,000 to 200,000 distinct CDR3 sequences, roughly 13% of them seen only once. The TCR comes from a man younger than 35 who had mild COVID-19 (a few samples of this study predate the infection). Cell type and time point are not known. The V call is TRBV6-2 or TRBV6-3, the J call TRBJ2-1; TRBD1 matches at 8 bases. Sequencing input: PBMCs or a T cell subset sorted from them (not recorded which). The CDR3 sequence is CASSPYPTGEGANEQFF. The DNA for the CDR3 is TGTGCCAGCAGTCCATACCCGACAGGGGAAGGGGCGAATGAGCAGTTCTTC.